One and the same sample provided the 27 T cell receptor beta chains below, sequenced in a study of shared clonotypes between healthy human individuals. Clones were read by immunoSEQ multiplex PCR, and TCRdb kept only the in-frame ones, dropping some. The sample carries roughly 500,000 clones, roughly 80% recorded once. The sequenced material came from PBMCs. These receptor sequences come from a woman between 40 and 55 years old in good health. Some clones in this sample may be carry-over from other donors' samples.

The rearrangement joins TRBV5-6 to TRBJ2-6; D ambiguous. Trimming took 0 bases from V and 1 from J, leaving 5 bases between them. In germline, CDR1 is SGHDT, CDR2 YYEEEE. The CDR3 has 15 residues. The CDR3 DNA reads TGTGCCAGCAGCTTGGACGGGTCTGGGGCCAACGTCCTGACTTTC. Its protein product is CASSLDGSGANVLTF.

The rearrangement joins TRBV10-3 to TRBJ2-5, with 7 nucleotides matching TRBD2. The CDR3 sequence is 13 residues long. CDR1 is ENHRY, CDR2 SYGVKD, per germline. V trimming: 6 bases; J trimming: 1 base; junction bases outside the gene matches: 2. This chain's CDR3 is CAISPSGQETQYF. The CDR3 DNA is TGTGCCATCAGCCCTAGCGGCCAAGAGACCCAGTACTTC.

The genes are TRBV9 and TRBJ2-6, with 9 bases that match TRBD1. J was trimmed by 0 bases and V by 4 bases; bases with no gene match: 11. The germline V gene has CDR1 SGDLS and CDR2 YYNGEE. The CDR3 is made up of 19 amino acids. The CDR3 loop reads CASSSRTGDILSGANVLTF. CDR3 DNA sequence: TGTGCCAGCAGCTCACGGACAGGGGATATCCTCTCTGGGGCCAACGTCCTGACTTTC.

The table lists this clone with a count of one. The V call is TRBV5-8, the J call TRBJ2-3; no clear D gene. Germline CDR1 and CDR2: SGHTS and YDEGEE. Trimming shortened V by 7 bases and J by 0 bases, and 9 bases separated the two germline ends. The CDR3 totals 13 residues. DNA for the CDR3: TGTGCCAGCCGAGCGCTTAGCACAGATACGCAGTATTTT. Translated, it gives CASRALSTDTQYF.

The gene calls are TRBV25-1 and TRBJ2-7; tentatively, D is TRBD2 (5 bases). V gave up 3 bases and J gave up 4 bases, with 10 bases separating them. This CDR3 is 13 amino acids long. Germline values: CDR1 MGHDK, CDR2 SYGVNS. The CDR3, as DNA: TGTGCCAGCAGTGACCTTTGGGAGTACGAGCAGTACTTC. Its translation is CASSDLWEYEQYF.

The rearrangement joins TRBV5-4 to TRBJ1-1, with TRBD1 identical over 7 bases. V lost 4 bases and J lost 0; bases outside the gene matches: 3. CDR3 length equals 14 residues. Germline CDR1 and CDR2: SGHNT and YYREEE (reference sequence). CDR3 DNA sequence: TGTGCCAGCAGCGTGGGACAGCTGAACACTGAAGCTTTCTTT. Protein: CASSVGQLNTEAFF.

V is TRBV7-8 and J is TRBJ1-2; no reliable D call. There are 12 residues in the CDR3. V was shortened by 6 bases and J by 2 bases, with 7 bases between the two germline ends. The germline CDR1 and CDR2 sequences are SGHVS and FQNEAQ. CDR3 sequence: CASRGGNYGYTF. In nucleotides, the CDR3 is TGTGCCAGCAGGGGAGGGAACTATGGCTACACCTTC.

The rearrangement uses TRBV2 and TRBJ2-7, with TRBD2 matching over 12 bases. V trimming: 7 bases; J trimming: 3 bases; junction bases outside the gene matches: 7. This CDR3 is built from 15 residues. CDR1 and CDR2 from the germline V gene are SNHLY and FYNNEI. CDR3 nucleotide sequence: TGTGCCAGCACTCCGACTAGCGGGAGAGTCTACGAGCAGTACTTC. Protein sequence: CASTPTSGRVYEQYF.

As concerns this clone: Being one base from a much bigger clone, this may be a read error. The J gene is TRBJ1-3, the V gene TRBV14; D gene ambiguous. CDR3 length equals 20 residues. Looked up from germline, CDR1 is SGHDN and CDR2 is FVKESK. Here the CDR3 DNA reads TGTGCCAGCAGCCAAGATCTCCGATGGGCAGGCACGAGCTCTGGAAACACCATGTATTTT. Translating gives CASSQDLRWAGTSSGNTMYF.

The chain has TRBV14 and TRBJ2-1; the D gene is possibly TRBD2 (6 bases). This CDR3 has 17 amino acids. In germline, CDR1 is SGHDN, CDR2 FVKESK. The V end lost 2 bases, the J end lost 2 bases, and 16 bases lay between the germline ends. The CDR3 sequence: CASSQPGLYSAYNEQFF. Written as DNA, the CDR3 is TGTGCCAGCAGCCAACCGGGACTTTATTCTGCCTACAATGAGCAGTTCTTC. Combining the CDR3 with reference TRBV14 and TRBJ2-1 gives the whole variable domain EAGVTQFPSHSVIEKGQTVTLRCDPISGHDNLYWYRRVMGKEIKFLLHFVKESKQDESGMPNNRFLAERTGGTYSTLKVQPAELEDSGVYFCASSQPGLYSAYNEQFFGPGTRLTVL.

The chain recombines TRBV5-6 with TRBJ2-6; D not certain. Germline V gives CDR1 SGHDT, CDR2 YYEEEE. The CDR3 has 15 amino acids. V was trimmed by 4 bases and J by 2 bases, leaving 10 bases between them. DNA of the CDR3: TGTGCCAGCAGCAGTCTCGGGCCTGGGGCCAACGTCCTGACTTTC. This translates into CASSSLGPGANVLTF.

Note on this clone: A single base separates this from a much larger clone, so it may be a read error. The V and J genes are TRBV19 and TRBJ2-7, with D tentatively TRBD1 (5 bases). V was clipped by 4 bases and J by 0 bases, with 10 bases between them. CDR1 is LNHDA and CDR2 is SQIVND in the germline V gene (reference sequence). This CDR3 is 14 amino acids long. CDR3 region: CASSNQGRSYEQYF. The CDR3 nucleotides read TGTGCCAGTAGTAACCAGGGCCGCTCCTACGAGCAGTACTTC.

The chain has TRBV19 and TRBJ2-7; 11 nucleotides line up with TRBD1. V lost 3 bases to trimming and J lost 4 bases; unmatched junction nucleotides: 5. This CDR3 contains 15 residues. The germline gives CDR1 LNHDA, CDR2 SQIVND (reference sequence). For the CDR3, the DNA is TGTGCCAGTAGTATTTCCGGACAGGGGGCTTACGAGCAGTACTTC. It yields the protein CASSISGQGAYEQYF. Based on the CDR3 plus reference TRBV19 and TRBJ2-7, the full variable domain is DGGITQSPKYLFRKEGQNVTLSCEQNLNHDAMYWYRQDPGQGLRLIYYSQIVNDFQKGDIAEGYSVSREKKESFPLTVTSAQKNPTAFYLCASSISGQGAYEQYFGPGTRLTVT.

Turning to this clone: A far larger clone is only one base removed, so a read error is likely. Within the sample, other DNA sequences also encode this same CDR3. CDR3 nucleotide sequence: TGTGCCAGCAGTGGGGGTGACTCCACTGAAGCCTTCTTT. Translating it yields CASSGGDSTEAFF. The chain links TRBV2 to TRBJ1-1; D unresolved. The germline CDR1 and CDR2 sequences are SNHLY and FYNNEI. The CDR3 contains 13 residues.

The V gene is TRBV19, the J gene TRBJ1-1; D is unclear. CDR1 LNHDA and CDR2 SQIVND come from the germline V gene (reference sequence). The CDR3 runs 12 residues. Deletions cut 4 bases from V and 3 bases from J, with 6 bases between. The CDR3 region is CASSTRDTEAFF. CDR3 DNA: TGTGCCAGTAGTACCCGGGACACTGAAGCTTTCTTT.

This clone was recorded a few times. V and J are TRBV7-9 and TRBJ1-3; a weak D match, TRBD1 (6 bases). The CDR3 loop spans 15 amino acids. Germline V gives CDR1 SEHNR, CDR2 FQNEAQ (reference sequence). Trimming took 6 bases from V and 4 from J, leaving 16 bases between them. The CDR3, as DNA: TGTGCCAGCAGTTCACAGGGCGGCGAAGGAAACACCATATATTTT. This sequence encodes CASSSQGGEGNTIYF.

The chain carries TRBV28 and TRBJ2-7, with D hard to call. CDR3 length: 12 residues. The V gene's germline CDR1 is MDHEN and CDR2 SYDVKM. The V end lost 1 base, the J end lost 3 bases, and 4 bases lay between the germline ends. CDR3 amino acids: CASSLYNYEQYF. Written as DNA, the CDR3 is TGTGCCAGCAGTTTATATAACTACGAGCAGTACTTC. The full variable domain, its missing parts supplied by reference TRBV28 and TRBJ2-7, is DVKVTQSSRYLVKRTGEKVFLECVQDMDHENMFWYRQDPGLGLRLIYFSYDVKMKEKGDIPEGYSVSREKKERFSLILESASTNQTSMYLCASSLYNYEQYFGPGTRLTVT.

The gene calls are TRBV7-9 and TRBJ2-1; D gene uncertain. Trimming stripped 2 bases from V and 5 bases from J, with 13 bases between. Germline-derived CDR1 and CDR2 are SEHNR and FQNEAQ (reference sequence). The CDR3 length is 15 residues. This chain's CDR3 is CASSLKTGPDNEQFF. The DNA for the CDR3 is TGTGCCAGCAGCTTAAAAACCGGGCCTGACAATGAGCAGTTCTTC.

As to this clone: A far larger clone is one base from this, pointing to a likely read error. The chain couples TRBV7-2 to TRBJ1-1; D gene ambiguous. The CDR3 length is 13 residues. Germline CDR1 SGHTA, CDR2 FQGNSA. V lost 4 bases to trimming and J lost 3 bases, with 9 bases between them. CDR3 sequence reads: CASSSQMDTEAFF. The CDR3 DNA reads as TGTGCCAGCAGCTCACAGATGGACACTGAAGCTTTCTTT.

This clone was recorded only once. The chain recombines TRBV7-2 with TRBJ2-2; 11 bases agree with TRBD2. Germline loops: CDR1 SGHTA, CDR2 FQGNSA. The CDR3 consists of 15 residues. The junction had 5 bases not matched to a gene; V was cut back by 4 bases and J by 7 bases. CDR3 sequence: CASSYTSGSYGELFF. DNA of the CDR3: TGTGCCAGCAGCTATACTAGCGGGAGTTACGGGGAGCTGTTTTTT.

As regards this clone: One junction end does not reproduce the germline sequence, and a read error may be involved. This rearrangement joins TRBV4-2 to TRBJ2-6; 7 positions match TRBD2. CDR1 and CDR2 (germline): LGHNA, YNFKEQ. This CDR3 comprises 17 residues. CDR3 coding DNA: TGTGCCAGCAGCCAAAATGCGGGGGTAGCTGGGGCAAACGTCCTGACTTTC. This translates into CASSQNAGVAGANVLTF.

Points on this clone: This same CDR3 is encoded by further DNA sequences in the sample. The chain employs TRBV11-2 and TRBJ2-1; D may be TRBD2 (5 bases). Germline CDR1 SGHAT, CDR2 FQNNGV. This CDR3 contains 12 residues. Trimming left V 4 bases short and J 7 bases short, with 8 bases between. The CDR3 is CASSSSRNEQFF. CDR3 in DNA: TGTGCCAGCAGCTCTAGCCGGAATGAGCAGTTCTTC.

The chain joins TRBV2 to TRBJ1-1; no definite D call. CDR3 length: 13 amino acids. V was cut by 7 bases and J by 0 bases, with 9 bases left in between. Germline V lookup: CDR1 SNHLY, CDR2 FYNNEI. The CDR3 loop is CASKQYMNTEAFF. The CDR3 region has the DNA TGTGCCAGCAAACAATATATGAACACTGAAGCTTTCTTT.

A single count supports this clone. This likely reflects a read error, since a far larger clone is one base away. The V gene is TRBV10-2, the J gene TRBJ2-5; D might be TRBD2 (5 bases). Per germline, CDR1 WSHSY and CDR2 SAAADI. The V and J ends lost 6 bases and 5 bases respectively, with 13 bases between them. The CDR3 runs to 13 residues. CDR3: CASRRVKLETQYF. The DNA for the CDR3 is TGCGCCAGCAGGCGGGTGAAGCTTGAGACCCAGTACTTC.

The chain employs TRBV6-4 and TRBJ2-3; D is unclear. V lost 3 bases and J 2 bases, leaving 6 bases between the germline ends. The CDR3 is made up of 13 amino acids. Germline V lookup: CDR1 MRHNA, CDR2 SNTAGT. This chain's CDR3 is CASSESSTDTQYF. CDR3 DNA sequence: TGTGCCAGCAGTGAGTCATCCACAGATACGCAGTATTTT.

This chain links TRBV29-1 with TRBJ2-1; 11 nucleotides agree with TRBD2. Trimming removed 2 bases from V and 5 bases from J; junction bases left unmatched: 5. Germline V gene data show CDR1 as SQVTM and CDR2 as ANQGSEA. CDR3 length: 15 amino acids. DNA for the CDR3: TGCAGCGTTGAATTCCCGACTAGCGGGGACAATGAGCAGTTCTTC. This translates into CSVEFPTSGDNEQFF.

The gene calls are TRBV15 and TRBJ1-2; D not certain. Looked up from germline, CDR1 is LNHNV and CDR2 is YYDKDF (reference sequence). This CDR3 is built from 15 residues. The V gene lost 1 base and the J gene lost 4 bases, with 13 bases spanning the gap. CDR3 DNA sequence: TGTGCCACCAGCAGAGGGCGGGAACACCTCTATGGCTACACCTTC. Amino acids: CATSRGREHLYGYTF.